The rows below give T cell receptor beta chains drawn from one sample of a study of T cell changes during pregnancy in multiple sclerosis. TCRdb's table, derived via immunoSEQ multiplex PCR, lists solely in-frame clones and lacks some. The repertoire holds 70,000 to 95,000 clones, 80% to 95% seen once, with about 0.72% in the top ten. Material: peripheral blood, obtained in the second trimester of pregnancy. The receptor source for this set is a female donor in good health, enrolled as a control in a pregnancy study. Both conserved end residues are part of each CDR3. A D gene is named only where the DNA matches it firmly.

TRBJ1-1 15 TRBV19 TRBD1 TGTGCCAGTAGTATAGAGGACAGGTGGAACACTGAAGCTTTCTTT CASSIEDRWNTEAFF
TRBJ1-1 13 TRBV19 - TGTGCCAGTAGTGCTGCCCGGAGCACTGAAGCTTTCTTT CASSAARSTEAFF
TRBJ2-7 15 TRBV19 TRBD1 TGTGCCAGTAGTATCCGGGACAGGGGAGGGTACGAGCAGTACTTC CASSIRDRGGYEQYF
TRBJ1-6 15 TRBV6-1 - TGTGCCACCCCGAGGGTTGGGGAATATAATTCACCCCTCCACTTT CATPRVGEYNSPLHF
TRBJ2-7 16 TRBV13 TRBD1 TGTGCCAGCAGCTCATCCGGGACAGGGGGAAACTACGAGCAGTACTTC CASSSSGTGGNYEQYF
TRBJ2-7 15 TRBV7-8 - TGTGCCAGCAGCTCGGGGGGCTCAAGCTCCTACGAGCAGTACTTC CASSSGGSSSYEQYF
TRBJ2-5 15 TRBV30 - TGTGCCTGGAGTGTACTGGACAGTCGCCAAGAGACCCAGTACTTC CAWSVLDSRQETQYF
TRBJ2-3 15 TRBV7-9 TRBD2 TGTGCCAGCAGCTTCCTAGCGGGGAGCACAGATACGCAGTATTTT CASSFLAGSTDTQYF
TRBJ2-7 14 TRBV9 TRBD2 TGTGCCAGCAGCGTAGGGCTAGCGGGGGGCGAGCAGTACTTC CASSVGLAGGEQYF
TRBJ2-7 11 TRBV30 TRBD1 TGTGCCGGGCCGGGACAGGGAAAGCAGTACTTC CAGPGQGKQYF
TRBJ2-7 14 TRBV19 TRBD2 TGTGCCAGTAGTAGGACTAGGAGCTCCTACGAGCAGTACTTC CASSRTRSSYEQYF
TRBJ1-1 17 TRBV4-1 - TGCGCCAGCAGCCAAGCATCGCAGGCTATACTGAACACTGAAGCTTTCTTT CASSQASQAILNTEAFF